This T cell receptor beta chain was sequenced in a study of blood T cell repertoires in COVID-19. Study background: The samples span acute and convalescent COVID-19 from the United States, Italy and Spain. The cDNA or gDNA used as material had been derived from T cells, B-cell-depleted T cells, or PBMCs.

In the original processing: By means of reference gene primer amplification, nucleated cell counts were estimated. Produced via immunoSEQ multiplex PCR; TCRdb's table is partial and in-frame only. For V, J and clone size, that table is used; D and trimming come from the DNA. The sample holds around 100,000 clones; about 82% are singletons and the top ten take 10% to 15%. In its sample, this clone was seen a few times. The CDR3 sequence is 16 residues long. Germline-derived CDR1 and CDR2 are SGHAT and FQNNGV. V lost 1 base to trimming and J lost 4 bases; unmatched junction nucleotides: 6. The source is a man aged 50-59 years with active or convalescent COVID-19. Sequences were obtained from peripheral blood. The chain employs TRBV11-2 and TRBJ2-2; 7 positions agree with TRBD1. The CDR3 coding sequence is TGTGCCAGCAGCTTAGTGCTCCGGGACAGCACCGGGGAGCTGTTTTTT. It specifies CASSLVLRDSTGELFF.